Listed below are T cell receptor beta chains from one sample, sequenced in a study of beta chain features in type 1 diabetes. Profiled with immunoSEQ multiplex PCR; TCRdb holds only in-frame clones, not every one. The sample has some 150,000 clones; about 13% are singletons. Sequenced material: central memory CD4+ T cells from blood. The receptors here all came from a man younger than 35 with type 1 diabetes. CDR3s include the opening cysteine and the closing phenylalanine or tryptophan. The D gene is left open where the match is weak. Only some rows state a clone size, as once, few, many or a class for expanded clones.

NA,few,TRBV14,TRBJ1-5,CASSQDYTNQPQHF,TGTGCCAGCAGCCAAGATTATACGAATCAGCCCCAGCATTTT
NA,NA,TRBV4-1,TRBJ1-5,CASSQPQGNQPQHF,TGCGCCAGCAGCCAACCTCAGGGGAATCAGCCCCAGCATTTT
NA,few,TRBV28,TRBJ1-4,CASREFSGTGNEKLFF,TGTGCCAGCAGGGAATTCTCCGGGACGGGTAATGAAAAACTGTTTTTT
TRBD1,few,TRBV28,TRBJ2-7,CASSRTGYEQYF,TGTGCCAGCAGTAGGACAGGCTACGAGCAGTACTTC
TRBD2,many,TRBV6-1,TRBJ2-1,CASSEPGPGGYNEQFF,TGTGCCAGCAGTGAACCGGGACCGGGAGGCTACAATGAGCAGTTCTTC
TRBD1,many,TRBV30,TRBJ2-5,CAWITGGGETQYF,TGTGCCTGGATCACAGGGGGCGGAGAGACCCAGTACTTC
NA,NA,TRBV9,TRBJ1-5,CASSESPRQDQPQHF,TGTGCCAGCAGCGAATCCCCCCGTCAGGACCAGCCCCAGCATTTT
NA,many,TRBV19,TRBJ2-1,CASSLYNVNEQFF,TGTGCCAGTAGTCTTTACAATGTCAATGAGCAGTTCTTC
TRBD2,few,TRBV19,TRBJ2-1,CASSIPFSGGASSYNEQFF,TGTGCCAGTAGTATCCCGTTTAGCGGGGGGGCAAGCTCCTACAATGAGCAGTTCTTC
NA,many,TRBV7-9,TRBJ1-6,CAAETFTRGALHF,TGTGCCGCAGAGACATTCACCCGGGGGGCCCTCCACTTT
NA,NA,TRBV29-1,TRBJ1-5,CSVEGPGGTQHF,TGCAGCGTTGAGGGCCCTGGGGGGACCCAGCATTTT
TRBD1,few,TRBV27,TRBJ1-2,CASSSIGTARGYTF,TGTGCCAGCAGTTCTATCGGGACAGCCAGAGGCTACACCTTC
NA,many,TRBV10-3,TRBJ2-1,CAISEISSYNEQFF,TGTGCCATCAGTGAGATCAGCTCCTACAATGAGCAGTTCTTC
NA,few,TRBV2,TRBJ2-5,CASTPSRETQYF,TGTGCCAGCACACCAAGTCGGGAGACCCAGTACTTC
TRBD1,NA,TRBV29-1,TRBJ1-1,CSVERQGLRFSDTEAFF,TGCAGCGTTGAAAGACAGGGCTTGAGGTTCTCGGACACTGAAGCTTTCTTT
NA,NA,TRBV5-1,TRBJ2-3,CASSLKPSGTDTQYF,TGCGCCAGCAGCTTGAAGCCTAGCGGCACAGATACGCAGTATTTT
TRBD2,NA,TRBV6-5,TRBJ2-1,CASRMGLANNEQFF,TGTGCCAGCAGGATGGGACTAGCAAACAATGAGCAGTTCTTC
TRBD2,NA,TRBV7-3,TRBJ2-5,CASALAGPQETQYF,TGTGCCAGCGCGCTAGCGGGGCCTCAAGAGACCCAGTACTTC
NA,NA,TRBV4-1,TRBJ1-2,CASSQGGGSYGYTF,TGCGCCAGCAGCCAAGGGGGAGGGAGCTATGGCTACACCTTC
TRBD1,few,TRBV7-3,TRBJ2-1,CASSATGDGEQFF,TGTGCCAGCAGCGCCACAGGGGATGGTGAGCAGTTCTTC
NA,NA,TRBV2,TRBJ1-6,CASSETSTGGSPLHF,TGTGCCAGCAGTGAAACCTCTACTGGGGGGTCACCCCTCCACTTT
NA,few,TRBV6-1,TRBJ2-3,CASRRVADTQYF,TGTGCCAGCAGAAGGGTCGCAGATACGCAGTATTTT
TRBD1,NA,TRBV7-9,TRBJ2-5,CASSYSRGLKETQYF,TGTGCCAGCAGCTACAGCAGGGGGCTAAAAGAGACCCAGTACTTC